This paragraph covers one T cell receptor (beta chain) sequence. This CDR3 comprises 16 residues. In germline, CDR1 is LGHDT, CDR2 YNNKEL (reference sequence). With V trimmed by 0 bases and J by 14 bases, 16 bases remained unmatched. In the original analysis: Estimates of nucleated cell counts were drawn from the amplification of reference gene primers. Libraries were prepared by immunoSEQ multiplex PCR; TCRdb keeps only in-frame clonotypes and omits some of them. That table supplies the V and J calls and clone size; D and trimming were determined from the DNA. Here the sample spans about 150,000 clones, approximately 79% being singletons. This entry is derived from a study of blood T cell repertoires in COVID-19. Study-level background: Samples representing acute and convalescent COVID-19 were sourced from the United States, Italy and Spain.

Participant ages covered about 18 to 90 years across 24 US areas. Sequencing was carried out using PBMCs or T cells enriched from blood (not recorded which). This chain uses TRBV3-1 (or the pseudogene TRBV3-2) with TRBJ2-1; 7 bases align to TRBD2. The receptor was derived from a woman in her 70s in a cohort exposed to, infected with or recovered from COVID-19 (not recorded which). The CDR3 DNA is TGTGCCAGCAGCCAAGATCGGGCGGGAGCTTTCCGGGGGGAGTTCTTC. It specifies CASSQDRAGAFRGEFF.